The following is a T cell receptor (beta chain) sequence with its context. The V gene end was trimmed by 7 bases and the J gene end by 3 bases; junction bases not matched to a gene: 12. Germline V gene lookup returns CDR1 ENHRY and CDR2 SYGVKD. The CDR3 consists of 15 residues. Libraries for TCR beta were made by quantitative 5'-RACE with molecular barcodes. TCRdb re-called the 5' RACE reads with MiXCR, one entry per CDR3 protein. The sample gives nearly 350,000 distinct CDR3 sequences, roughly 15% of which show up once; about 1.1% is in the top ten. This entry is derived from a study of CD8 T cells in ankylosing spondylitis.

The rearrangement joins TRBV10-3 to TRBJ2-7; 7 nucleotides align to TRBD1. Sequencing was carried out using blood, either unsorted or a sorted T cell fraction (not recorded which). The sequence was collected from a male donor with ankylosing spondylitis or in good health (not recorded which). The CDR3: CAIKTGTENFYEQYF. The CDR3 coding sequence is TGTGCCATCAAAACCGGGACAGAGAATTTCTACGAGCAGTACTTC.